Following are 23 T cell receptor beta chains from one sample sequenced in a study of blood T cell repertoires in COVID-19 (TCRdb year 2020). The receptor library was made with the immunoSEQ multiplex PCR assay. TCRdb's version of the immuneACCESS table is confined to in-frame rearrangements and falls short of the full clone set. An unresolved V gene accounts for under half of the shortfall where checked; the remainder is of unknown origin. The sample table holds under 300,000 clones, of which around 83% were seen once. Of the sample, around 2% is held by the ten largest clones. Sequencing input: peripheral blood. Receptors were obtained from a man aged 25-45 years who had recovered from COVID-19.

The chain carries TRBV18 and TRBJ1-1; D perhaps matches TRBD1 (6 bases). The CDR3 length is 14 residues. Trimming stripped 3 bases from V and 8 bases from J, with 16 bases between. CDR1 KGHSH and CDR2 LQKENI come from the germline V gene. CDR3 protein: CASSPLWTETEAFF. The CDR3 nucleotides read TGTGCCAGCTCACCCCTCTGGACAGAAACCGAAGCTTTCTTT.

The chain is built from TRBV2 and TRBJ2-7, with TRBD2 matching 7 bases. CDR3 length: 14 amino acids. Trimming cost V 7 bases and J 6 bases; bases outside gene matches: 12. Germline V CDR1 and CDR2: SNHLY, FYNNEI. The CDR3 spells CASTRAGSGVEQYF. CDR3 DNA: TGTGCCAGCACACGGGCCGGGAGCGGGGTCGAGCAGTACTTC.

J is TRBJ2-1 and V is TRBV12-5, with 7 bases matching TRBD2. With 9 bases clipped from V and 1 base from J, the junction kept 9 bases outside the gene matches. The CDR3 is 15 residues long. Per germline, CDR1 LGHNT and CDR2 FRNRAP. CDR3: CASRIGGESYNEQFF. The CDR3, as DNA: TGTGCTAGCCGGATTGGGGGGGAATCCTACAATGAGCAGTTCTTC.

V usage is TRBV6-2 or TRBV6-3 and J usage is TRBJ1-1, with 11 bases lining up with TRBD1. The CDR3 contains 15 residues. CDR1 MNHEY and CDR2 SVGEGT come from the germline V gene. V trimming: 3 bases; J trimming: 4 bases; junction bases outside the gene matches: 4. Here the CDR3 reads CASSYSGTGGTEAFF. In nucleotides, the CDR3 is TGTGCCAGCAGTTATTCCGGGACAGGGGGCACTGAAGCTTTCTTT.

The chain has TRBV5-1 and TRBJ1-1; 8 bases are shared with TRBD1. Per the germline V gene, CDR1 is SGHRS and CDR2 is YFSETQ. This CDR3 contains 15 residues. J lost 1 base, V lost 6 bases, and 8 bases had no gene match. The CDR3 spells CASKKTGATNTEAFF. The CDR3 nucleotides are TGCGCCAGCAAAAAGACAGGGGCGACGAACACTGAAGCTTTCTTT.

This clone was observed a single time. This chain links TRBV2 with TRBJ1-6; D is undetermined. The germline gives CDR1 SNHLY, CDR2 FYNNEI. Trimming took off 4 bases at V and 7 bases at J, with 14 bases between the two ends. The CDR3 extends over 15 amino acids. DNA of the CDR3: TGTGCCAGCAGTGGGGTGCGTGGAGTAAATTCACCCCTCCACTTT. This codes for CASSGVRGVNSPLHF.

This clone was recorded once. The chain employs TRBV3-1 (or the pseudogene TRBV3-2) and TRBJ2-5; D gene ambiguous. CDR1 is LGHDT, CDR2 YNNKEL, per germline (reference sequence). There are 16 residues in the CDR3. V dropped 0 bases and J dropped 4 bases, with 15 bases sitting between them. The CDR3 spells CASSQDLARIGETQYF. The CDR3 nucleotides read TGTGCCAGCAGCCAAGATCTGGCTAGGATCGGAGAGACCCAGTACTTC.

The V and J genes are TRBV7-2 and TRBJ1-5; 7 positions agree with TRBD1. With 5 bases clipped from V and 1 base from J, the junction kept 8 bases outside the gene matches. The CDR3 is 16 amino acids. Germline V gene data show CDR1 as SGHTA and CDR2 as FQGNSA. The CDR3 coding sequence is TGTGCCAGCAGCCAAAGACAGGGTGAAAGCAATCAGCCCCAGCATTTT. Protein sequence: CASSQRQGESNQPQHF.

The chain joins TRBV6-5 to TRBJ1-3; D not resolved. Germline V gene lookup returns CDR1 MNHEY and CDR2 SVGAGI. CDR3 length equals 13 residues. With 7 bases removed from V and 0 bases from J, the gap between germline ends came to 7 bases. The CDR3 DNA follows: TGTGCCAGCATTACTAGCTCTGGAAACACCATATATTTT. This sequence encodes CASITSSGNTIYF.

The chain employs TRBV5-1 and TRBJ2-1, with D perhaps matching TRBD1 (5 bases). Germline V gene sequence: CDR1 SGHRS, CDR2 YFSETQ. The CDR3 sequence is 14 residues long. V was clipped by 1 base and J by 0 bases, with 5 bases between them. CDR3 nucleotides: TGCGCCAGCAGCTTGCAGGGCTCCTACAATGAGCAGTTCTTC. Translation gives CASSLQGSYNEQFF.

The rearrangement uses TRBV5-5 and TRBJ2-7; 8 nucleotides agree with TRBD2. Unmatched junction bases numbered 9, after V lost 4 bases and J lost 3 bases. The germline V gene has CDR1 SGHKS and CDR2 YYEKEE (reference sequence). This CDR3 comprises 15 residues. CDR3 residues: CASSLPGLAGYEQYF. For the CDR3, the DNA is TGTGCCAGCAGCCTGCCTGGGCTAGCGGGCTACGAGCAGTACTTC. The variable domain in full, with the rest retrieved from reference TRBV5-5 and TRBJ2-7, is DAGVTQSPTHLIKTRGQQVTLRCSPISGHKSVSWYQQVLGQGPQFIFQYYEKEERGRGNFPDRFSARQFPNYSSELNVNALLLGDSALYLCASSLPGLAGYEQYFGPGTRLTVT.

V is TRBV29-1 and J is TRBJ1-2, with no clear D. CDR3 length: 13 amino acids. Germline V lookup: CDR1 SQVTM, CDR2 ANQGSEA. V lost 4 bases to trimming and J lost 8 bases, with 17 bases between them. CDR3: CSVVELRAGGYTF. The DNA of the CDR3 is TGCAGCGTTGTGGAGTTGAGGGCGGGAGGCTACACCTTC.

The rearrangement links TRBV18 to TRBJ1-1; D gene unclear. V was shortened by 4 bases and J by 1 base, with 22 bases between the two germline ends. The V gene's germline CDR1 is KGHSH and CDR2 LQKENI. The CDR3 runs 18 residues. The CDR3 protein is CASSLQRATSDKNTEAFF. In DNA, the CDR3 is TGTGCCAGCTCACTACAGCGGGCCACCAGCGATAAGAACACTGAAGCTTTCTTT.

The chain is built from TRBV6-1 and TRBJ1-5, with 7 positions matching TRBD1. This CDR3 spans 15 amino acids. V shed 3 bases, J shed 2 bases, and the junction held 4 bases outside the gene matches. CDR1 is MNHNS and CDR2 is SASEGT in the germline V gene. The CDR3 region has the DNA TGTGCCAGCAGTGAGCGACAGGGAGGCAATCAGCCCCAGCATTTT. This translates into CASSERQGGNQPQHF.

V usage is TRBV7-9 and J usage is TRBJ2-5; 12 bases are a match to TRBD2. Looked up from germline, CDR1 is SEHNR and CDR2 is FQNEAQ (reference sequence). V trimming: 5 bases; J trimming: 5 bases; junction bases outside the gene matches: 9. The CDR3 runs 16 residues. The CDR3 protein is CASSAPGLAGSETQYF. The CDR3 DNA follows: TGTGCCAGCAGCGCGCCGGGACTAGCGGGTTCCGAGACCCAGTACTTC.

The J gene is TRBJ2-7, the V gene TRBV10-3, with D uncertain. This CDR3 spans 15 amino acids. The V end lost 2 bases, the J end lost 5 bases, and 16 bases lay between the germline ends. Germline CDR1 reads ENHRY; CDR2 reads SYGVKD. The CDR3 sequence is CAISEDLTTRHEQYV. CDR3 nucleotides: TGTGCCATCAGTGAGGATCTTACGACACGACACGAGCAGTACGTC.

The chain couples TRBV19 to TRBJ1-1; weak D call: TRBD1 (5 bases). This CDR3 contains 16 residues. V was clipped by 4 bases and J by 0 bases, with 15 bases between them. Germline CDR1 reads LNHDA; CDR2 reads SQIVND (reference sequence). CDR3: CASSTGGGDLNTEAFF. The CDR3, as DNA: TGTGCCAGTAGTACCGGAGGAGGGGATTTGAACACTGAAGCTTTCTTT.

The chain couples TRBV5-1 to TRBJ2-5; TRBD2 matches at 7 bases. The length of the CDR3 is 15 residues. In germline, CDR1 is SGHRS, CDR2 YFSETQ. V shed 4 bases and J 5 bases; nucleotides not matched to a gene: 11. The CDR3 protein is CASSRQGLEGETQYF. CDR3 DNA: TGCGCCAGCAGCCGTCAAGGACTAGAGGGGGAGACCCAGTACTTC.

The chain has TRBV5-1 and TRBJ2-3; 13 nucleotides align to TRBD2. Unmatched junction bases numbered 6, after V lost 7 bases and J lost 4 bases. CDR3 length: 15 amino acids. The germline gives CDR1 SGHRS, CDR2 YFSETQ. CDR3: CASGYTSGGADTQYF. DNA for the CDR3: TGCGCCAGCGGGTATACTAGCGGGGGGGCAGATACGCAGTATTTT.

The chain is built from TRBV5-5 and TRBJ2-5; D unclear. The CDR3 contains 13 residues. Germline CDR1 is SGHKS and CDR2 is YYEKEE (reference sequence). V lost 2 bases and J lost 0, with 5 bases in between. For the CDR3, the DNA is TGTGCCAGCAGCTTCCCGGACCAAGAGACCCAGTACTTC. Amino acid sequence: CASSFPDQETQYF. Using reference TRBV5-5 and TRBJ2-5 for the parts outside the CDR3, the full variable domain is DAGVTQSPTHLIKTRGQQVTLRCSPISGHKSVSWYQQVLGQGPQFIFQYYEKEERGRGNFPDRFSARQFPNYSSELNVNALLLGDSALYLCASSFPDQETQYFGPGTRLLVL.

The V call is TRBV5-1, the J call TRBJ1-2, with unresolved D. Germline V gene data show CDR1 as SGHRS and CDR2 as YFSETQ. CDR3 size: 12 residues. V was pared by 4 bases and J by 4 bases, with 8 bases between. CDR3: CASSPGRYGYTF. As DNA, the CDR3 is TGCGCCAGCAGCCCAGGTCGCTATGGCTACACCTTC.

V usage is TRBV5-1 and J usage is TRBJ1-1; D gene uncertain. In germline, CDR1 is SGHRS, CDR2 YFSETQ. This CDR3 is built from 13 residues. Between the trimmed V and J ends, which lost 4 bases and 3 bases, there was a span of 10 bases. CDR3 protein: CASSAREDTEAFF. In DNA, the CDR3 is TGCGCCAGCAGCGCACGGGAGGACACTGAAGCTTTCTTT.

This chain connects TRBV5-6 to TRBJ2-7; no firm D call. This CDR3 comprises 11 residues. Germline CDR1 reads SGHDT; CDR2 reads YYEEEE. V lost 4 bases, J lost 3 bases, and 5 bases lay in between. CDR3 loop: CASSRHYEQYF. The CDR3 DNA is TGTGCCAGCAGCCGACACTACGAGCAGTACTTC.